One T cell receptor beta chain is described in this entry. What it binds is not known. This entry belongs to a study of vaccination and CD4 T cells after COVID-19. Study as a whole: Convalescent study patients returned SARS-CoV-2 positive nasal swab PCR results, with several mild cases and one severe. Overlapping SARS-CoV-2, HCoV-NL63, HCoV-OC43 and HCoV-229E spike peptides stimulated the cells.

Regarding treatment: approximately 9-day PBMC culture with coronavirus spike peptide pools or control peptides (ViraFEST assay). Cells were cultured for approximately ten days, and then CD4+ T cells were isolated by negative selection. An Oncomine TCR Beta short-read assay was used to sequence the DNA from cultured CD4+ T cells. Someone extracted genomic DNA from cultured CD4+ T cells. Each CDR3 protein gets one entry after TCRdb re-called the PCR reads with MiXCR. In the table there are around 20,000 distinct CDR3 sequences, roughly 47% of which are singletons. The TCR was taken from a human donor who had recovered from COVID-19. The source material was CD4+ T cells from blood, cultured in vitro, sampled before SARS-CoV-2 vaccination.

CDR3 sequence: CSARPNNLAEKLFF. CDR3 coding DNA: TGCAGTGCTAGACCCAACAATCTCGCGGAAAAACTGTTTTTT. The chain is built from TRBV20-1 and TRBJ1-4; D gene ambiguous. CDR1 and CDR2 (germline): DFQATT, SNEGSKA (reference sequence). V lost 2 bases, J lost 8 bases, and 15 bases lay in between. This CDR3 spans 14 amino acids.